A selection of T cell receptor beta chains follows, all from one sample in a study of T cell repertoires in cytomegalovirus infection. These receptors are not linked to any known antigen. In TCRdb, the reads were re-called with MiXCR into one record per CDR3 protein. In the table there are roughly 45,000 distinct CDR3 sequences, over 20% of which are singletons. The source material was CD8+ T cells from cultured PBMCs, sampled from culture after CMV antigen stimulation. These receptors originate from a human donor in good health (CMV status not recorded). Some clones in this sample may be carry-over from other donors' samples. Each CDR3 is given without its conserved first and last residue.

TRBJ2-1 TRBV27 ASSSSGPYNEQF
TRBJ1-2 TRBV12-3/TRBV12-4 ASRERDSNYGYT
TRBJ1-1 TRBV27 ASSSLQGANTEAF
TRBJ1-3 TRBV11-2 ASSLGGNTIY
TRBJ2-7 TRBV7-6 ASSLGGRVSYEQY
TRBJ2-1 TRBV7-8 ASSLGAGINHNEQF
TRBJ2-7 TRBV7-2 ASSWSGGPSYEQY
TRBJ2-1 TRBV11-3 ASSFYENEQF
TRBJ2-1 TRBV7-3 ASSLKTSGGNNEQF
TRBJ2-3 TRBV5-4 ASSLGAGGTDTQY
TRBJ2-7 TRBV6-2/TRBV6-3 ASSHSYRTVEFYEQY
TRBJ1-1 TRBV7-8 ASSPGRDIEAF
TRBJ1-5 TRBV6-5 ASRATGNNNQPQH
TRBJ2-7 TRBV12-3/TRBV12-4 ASSQGTASSYEQY
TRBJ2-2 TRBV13 ASSLWGHQNTGELF
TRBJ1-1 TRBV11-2 ASSISPGTYTEAF
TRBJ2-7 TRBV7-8 ASSLANTRDRGWEEQY
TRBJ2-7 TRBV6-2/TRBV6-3 ASSYSDGDPYEQY
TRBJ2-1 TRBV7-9 ASSWANNEQF
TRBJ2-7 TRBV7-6 ASSFGGSLEQY
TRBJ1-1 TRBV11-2 ASSGTGVDNTEAF
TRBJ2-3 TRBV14 ASSSAGTGPTDTQY
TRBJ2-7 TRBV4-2 ASSQDAGGAEEQY
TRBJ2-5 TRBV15 ATSEGGRETQY
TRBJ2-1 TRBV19 ASSIEGGGYNEQF
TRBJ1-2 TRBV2 ASSVMEGYT
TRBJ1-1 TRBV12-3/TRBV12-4 ASSLAGTYTEAF
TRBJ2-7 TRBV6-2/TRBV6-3 ASSYPDERSSYEQY
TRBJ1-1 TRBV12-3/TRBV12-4 ASSSTMNTEAF
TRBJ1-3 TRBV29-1 SVLSSGNTIY
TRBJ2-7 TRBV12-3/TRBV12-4 ASSLAGASYEQY
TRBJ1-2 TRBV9 ASSGPGGPERYGYT
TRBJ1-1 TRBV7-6 ASSLAVNRGSTEAF
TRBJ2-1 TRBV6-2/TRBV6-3 ASSFKRGEQF
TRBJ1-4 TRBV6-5 ASSWRGGDEKLF
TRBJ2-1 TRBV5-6 ASSPLLLSGRSAYNEQF
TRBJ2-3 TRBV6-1 ASSLTEARTDTQY
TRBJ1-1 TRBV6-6 ASTQGDEAF
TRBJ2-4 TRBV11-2 ASSVGRGPQHIQY
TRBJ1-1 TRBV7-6 ASSSRPPPTNTEPEAF
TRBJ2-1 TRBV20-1 SASPTGVNGEQF
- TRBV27 ASKSGLAKETQY
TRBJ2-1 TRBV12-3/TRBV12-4 ASSLRLARNEQF
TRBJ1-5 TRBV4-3 ASSQTTAGQPQH
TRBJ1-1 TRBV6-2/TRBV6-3 ASRPGTPAAEAF
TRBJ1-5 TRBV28 ASSLSGLDNQPQH
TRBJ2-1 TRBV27 ASTRDGSSYNEQF
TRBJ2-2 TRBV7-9 ASSSGKPGGELF
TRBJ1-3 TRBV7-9 ASSSGLLGHSGNTIY
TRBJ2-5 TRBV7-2 ASSLNRGSQETQY
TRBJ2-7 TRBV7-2 ASSSTSGKHFEQY
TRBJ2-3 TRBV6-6 ASSYSLRRGPGTQY
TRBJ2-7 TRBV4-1 ASSPSRTGLSYEQY
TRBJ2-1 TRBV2 ASSALAPDEQF
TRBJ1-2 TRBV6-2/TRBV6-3 ASSYSTGNYGYT
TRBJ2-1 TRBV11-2 ASSRTGNNEQF
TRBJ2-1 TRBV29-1 SVALAGEANEQF
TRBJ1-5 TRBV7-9 ASQMAGFRQPQH
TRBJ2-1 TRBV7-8 ASSLVVTYNEQF
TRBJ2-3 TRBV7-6 ASSLLTGDSTDTQY